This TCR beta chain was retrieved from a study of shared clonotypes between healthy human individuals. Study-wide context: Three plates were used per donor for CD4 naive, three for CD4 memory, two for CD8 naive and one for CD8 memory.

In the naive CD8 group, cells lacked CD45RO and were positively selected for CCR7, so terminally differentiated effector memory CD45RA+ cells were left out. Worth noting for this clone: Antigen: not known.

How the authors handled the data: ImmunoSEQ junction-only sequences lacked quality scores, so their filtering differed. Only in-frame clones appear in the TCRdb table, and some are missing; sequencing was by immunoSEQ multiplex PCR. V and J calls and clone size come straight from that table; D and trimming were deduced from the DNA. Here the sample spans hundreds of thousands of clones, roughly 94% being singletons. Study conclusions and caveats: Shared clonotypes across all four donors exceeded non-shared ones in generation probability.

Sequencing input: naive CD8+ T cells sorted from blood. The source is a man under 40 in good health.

The CDR3 DNA sequence: TGCGCCAGCAGCTTGGTGGGAGGGCCCGCGAACACCGGGGAGCTGTTTTTT. Its protein is CASSLVGGPANTGELFF. This sequence joins TRBV5-1 and TRBJ2-2; the match to TRBD2 covers 7 bases. Germline V gene sequence: CDR1 SGHRS, CDR2 YFSETQ. With 0 bases clipped from V and 0 bases from J, the junction kept 5 bases outside the gene matches. This CDR3 is built from 17 residues.